This is a list of T cell receptor beta chains from one sample in a study of Ad26.COV2.S vaccination and SARS-CoV-2 variants. Measured with immunoSEQ multiplex PCR; TCRdb has only the in-frame clones, and not every one. The sample has some 390,000 clones, approximately 90% seen once. The specimen was peripheral blood, collected in a trial of Ad26.COV2.S vaccine versus placebo. These receptor sequences come from a person aged 18-60 years who received the Ad26.COV2.S COVID-19 vaccine or a placebo. Both conserved end residues are part of each CDR3. A D gene is named only where the DNA matches it firmly. Expanded clones get a size class; other rows say once, few or many, or leave the size out.

V	size	J	D	DNA	CDR3
TRBV7-9	NA	TRBJ1-1	NA	TGTGCCAGCAGTTTAGAGGGTGTCTGGGCTTTCTTT	CASSLEGVWAFF
TRBV2	NA	TRBJ2-7	NA	TGTGCCAGCAGAGACGACAGACTCGAGCAGTACTTC	CASRDDRLEQYF
TRBV19	once	TRBJ2-3	TRBD1	TGTGCCAGTAGTATACGGGGACAGGGGGCTAGGCCAGATACGCAGTATTTT	CASSIRGQGARPDTQYF
TRBV7-2	NA	TRBJ2-1	TRBD2	TGTGCCAGCAGCTCCAGCGGGGGGGTCCCAAATGAGCAGTTCTTC	CASSSSGGVPNEQFF
TRBV5-5	NA	TRBJ1-1	NA	TGTGCCAGCAGCCCGGAGGGTTTGGGGGGCACTGAAGCTTTCTTT	CASSPEGLGGTEAFF
TRBV7-6	NA	TRBJ1-1	NA	TGTGCCAGCAGCCCATCCAGGGCCCGGGTTTTGAACACTGAAGCTTTCTTT	CASSPSRARVLNTEAFF
TRBV7-2	NA	TRBJ1-6	NA	TGTGCCAGCAGCTTAGCACAGATTAGCTCCTATAATTCACCCCTCCACTTT	CASSLAQISSYNSPLHF
TRBV4-2	NA	TRBJ2-4	NA	TGTGCCAGCAGCCAAGTGGTTCGCGGGGTCCTAGCCAAAAACATTCAGTACTTC	CASSQVVRGVLAKNIQYF
TRBV7-2	NA	TRBJ2-1	TRBD2	TGTGCCAGCAGCAGATCAAGCGGGGGGGCCCCTAATGAGCAGTTCTTC	CASSRSSGGAPNEQFF
TRBV2	NA	TRBJ2-3	NA	TGTGCCAGCAGTGACAGGGACCCAGATACGCAGTATTTT	CASSDRDPDTQYF
TRBV4-2	NA	TRBJ2-5	TRBD2	TGTGCCAGCAGCCGGGGGACTAGCGGGGGCACCCAAGAGACCCAGTACTTC	CASSRGTSGGTQETQYF
TRBV5-1	NA	TRBJ2-1	TRBD1	TGCGCCAGCAGCCTAACGGACAGGGGATACAATGAGCAGTTCTTC	CASSLTDRGYNEQFF
TRBV15	NA	TRBJ2-3	TRBD2	TGTGCCACCAGCAGAGATAGCGCGGGAGGTACGCAGTATTTT	CATSRDSAGGTQYF
TRBV4-1	NA	TRBJ2-1	TRBD2	TGCGCCAGCAGCCAGGCACTAGCGGGGAACTACAATGAGCAGTTCTTC	CASSQALAGNYNEQFF
TRBV4-1	NA	TRBJ2-7	NA	TGCGCCAGCAGCCAAGATTTGGAGGTACTCTACGAGCAGTACTTC	CASSQDLEVLYEQYF
TRBV29-1	NA	TRBJ2-1	NA	TGCAGCGCCCGAATCGGGGGGCCCTCCTACAATGAGCAGTTCTTC	CSARIGGPSYNEQFF
TRBV6-5	NA	TRBJ2-7	NA	TGTGCCAGCAGTTACTCGCCGGGGAGGTACTACGAGCAGTACTTC	CASSYSPGRYYEQYF
TRBV19	once	TRBJ2-7	NA	TGTGCCAGTAGGTGGCCTAGACCCCCTTACGAGCAGTACTTC	CASRWPRPPYEQYF
TRBV30	NA	TRBJ2-3	NA	TGTGCCTGGAGTCCGGACTGGCGCACAGATACGCAGTATTTT	CAWSPDWRTDTQYF
TRBV10-3	NA	TRBJ2-2	TRBD1	TGTGCCATCAGTGGACAGGGGGCTGGCACCGGGGAGCTGTTTTTT	CAISGQGAGTGELFF
TRBV6-1	NA	TRBJ2-3	NA	TGTGCCAGCAGTGACCGCGACAGTTTGAGCACAGATACGCAGTATTTT	CASSDRDSLSTDTQYF
TRBV19	few	TRBJ1-1	TRBD1	TGTGCCAGTAGTATCGGGACAGGGGAAGAAACTGAAGCTTTCTTT	CASSIGTGEETEAFF
TRBV21-1	NA	TRBJ2-3	NA	TGTGCCAGCATCGGGCTAGCGGGGACAGATACGCAGTATTTT	CASIGLAGTDTQYF